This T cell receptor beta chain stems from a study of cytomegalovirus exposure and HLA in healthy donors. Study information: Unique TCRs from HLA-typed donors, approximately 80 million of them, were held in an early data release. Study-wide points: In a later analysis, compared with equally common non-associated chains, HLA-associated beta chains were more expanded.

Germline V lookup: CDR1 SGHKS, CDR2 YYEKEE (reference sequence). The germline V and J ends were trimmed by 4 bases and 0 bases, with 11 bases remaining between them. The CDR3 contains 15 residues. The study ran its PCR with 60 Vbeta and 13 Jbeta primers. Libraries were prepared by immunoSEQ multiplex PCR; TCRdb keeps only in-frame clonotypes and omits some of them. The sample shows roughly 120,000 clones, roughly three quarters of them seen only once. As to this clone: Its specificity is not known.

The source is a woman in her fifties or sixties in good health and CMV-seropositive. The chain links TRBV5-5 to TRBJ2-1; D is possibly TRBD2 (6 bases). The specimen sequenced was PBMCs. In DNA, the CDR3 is TGTGCCAGCAGCCTCGGGGACTCCTCCTACAATGAGCAGTTCTTC. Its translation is CASSLGDSSYNEQFF. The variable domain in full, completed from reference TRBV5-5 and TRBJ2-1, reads DAGVTQSPTHLIKTRGQQVTLRCSPISGHKSVSWYQQVLGQGPQFIFQYYEKEERGRGNFPDRFSARQFPNYSSELNVNALLLGDSALYLCASSLGDSSYNEQFFGPGTRLTVL.